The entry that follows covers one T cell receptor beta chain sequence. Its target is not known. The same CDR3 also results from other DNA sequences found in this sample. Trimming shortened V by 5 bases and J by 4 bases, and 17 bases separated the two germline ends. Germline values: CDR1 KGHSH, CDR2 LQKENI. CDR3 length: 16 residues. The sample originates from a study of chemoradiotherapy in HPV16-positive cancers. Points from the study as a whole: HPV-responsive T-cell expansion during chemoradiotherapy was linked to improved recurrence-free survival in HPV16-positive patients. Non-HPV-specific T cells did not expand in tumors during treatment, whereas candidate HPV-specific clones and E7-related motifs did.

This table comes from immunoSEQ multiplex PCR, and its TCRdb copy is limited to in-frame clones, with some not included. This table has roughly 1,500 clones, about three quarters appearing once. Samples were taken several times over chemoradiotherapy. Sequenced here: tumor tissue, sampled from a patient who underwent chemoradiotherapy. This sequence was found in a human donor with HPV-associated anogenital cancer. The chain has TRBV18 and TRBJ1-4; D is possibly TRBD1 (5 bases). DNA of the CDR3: TGTGCCAGCTCATCTACACAGGCGTCGAATAATGAAAAACTGTTTTTT. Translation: CASSSTQASNNEKLFF. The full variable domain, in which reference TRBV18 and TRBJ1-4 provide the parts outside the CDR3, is NAGVMQNPRHLVRRRGQEARLRCSPMKGHSHVYWYRQLPEEGLKFMVYLQKENIIDESGMPKERFSAEFPKEGPSILRIQQVVRGDSAAYFCASSSTQASNNEKLFFGSGTQLSVL.